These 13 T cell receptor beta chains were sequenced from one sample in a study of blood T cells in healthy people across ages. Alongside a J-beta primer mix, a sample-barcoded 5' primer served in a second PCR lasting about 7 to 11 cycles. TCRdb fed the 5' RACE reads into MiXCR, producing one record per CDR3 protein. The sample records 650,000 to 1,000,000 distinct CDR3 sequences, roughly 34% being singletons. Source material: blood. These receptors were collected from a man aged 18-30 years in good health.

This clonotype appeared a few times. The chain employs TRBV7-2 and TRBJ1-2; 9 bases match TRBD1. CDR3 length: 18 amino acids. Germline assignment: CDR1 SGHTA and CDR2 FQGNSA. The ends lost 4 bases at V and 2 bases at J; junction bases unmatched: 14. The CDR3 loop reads CASSSPSPGTGLNYGYTF. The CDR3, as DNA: TGTGCCAGCAGCTCCCCGTCCCCCGGGACAGGGCTCAACTATGGCTACACCTTC.

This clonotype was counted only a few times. The CDR3 nucleotides read TGCGCCAGCAGCTCTTCCGAGGGGGCCGCAGATACGCAGTATTTT. Amino acids: CASSSSEGAADTQYF. The chain carries TRBV5-1 and TRBJ2-3; 7 bases align to TRBD1. This CDR3 has 15 residues. V lost 3 bases to trimming and J lost 4 bases; unmatched junction nucleotides: 8. Germline CDR1 and CDR2: SGHRS and YFSETQ. The full variable domain, completed using reference TRBV5-1 and TRBJ2-3, is KAGVTQTPRYLIKTRGQQVTLSCSPISGHRSVSWYQQTPGQGLQFLFEYFSETQRNKGNFPGRFSGRQFSNSRSEMNVSTLELGDSALYLCASSSSEGAADTQYFGPGTRLTVL.

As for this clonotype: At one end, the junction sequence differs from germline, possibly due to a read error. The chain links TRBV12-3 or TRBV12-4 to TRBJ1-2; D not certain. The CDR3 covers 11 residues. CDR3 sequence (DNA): TGTGCCAACAGTCCGGGGAGTGGCTACACCTTC. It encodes CANSPGSGYTF.

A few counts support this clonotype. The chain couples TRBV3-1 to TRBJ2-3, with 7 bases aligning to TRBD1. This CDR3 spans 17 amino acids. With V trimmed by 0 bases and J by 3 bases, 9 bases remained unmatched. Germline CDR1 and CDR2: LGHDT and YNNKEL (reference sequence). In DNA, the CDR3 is TGTGCCAGCAGCCAAGATGCGGTGACAGGGTTGACAGATACGCAGTATTTT. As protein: CASSQDAVTGLTDTQYF.

CDR3 sequence reads: CSARERTYNEQFF. The CDR3 nucleotides read TGCAGTGCTAGAGAAAGGACATACAATGAGCAGTTCTTC. The V call is TRBV20-1, the J call TRBJ2-1, with TRBD1 as a possible D gene (5 bases). V gave up 0 bases and J gave up 4 bases, with 7 bases separating them. This CDR3 spans 13 amino acids. The germline V gene encodes CDR1 DFQATT and CDR2 SNEGSKA (reference sequence).

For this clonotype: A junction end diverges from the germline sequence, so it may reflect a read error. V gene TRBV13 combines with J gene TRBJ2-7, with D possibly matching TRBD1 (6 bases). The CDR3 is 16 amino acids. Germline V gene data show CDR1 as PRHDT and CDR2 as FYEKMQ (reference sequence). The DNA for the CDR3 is TGTGCCGGCAGCTTAGACGGGACACTAACCTCCTACGAGCAGTACTTC. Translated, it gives CAGSLDGTLTSYEQYF.

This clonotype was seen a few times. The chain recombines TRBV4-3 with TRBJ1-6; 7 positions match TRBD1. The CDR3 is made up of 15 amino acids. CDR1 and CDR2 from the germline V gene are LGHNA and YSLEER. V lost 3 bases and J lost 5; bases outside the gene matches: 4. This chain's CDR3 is CASSQADRDNSPLHF. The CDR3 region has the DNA TGCGCCAGCAGCCAGGCTGACAGGGATAATTCACCCCTCCACTTT.

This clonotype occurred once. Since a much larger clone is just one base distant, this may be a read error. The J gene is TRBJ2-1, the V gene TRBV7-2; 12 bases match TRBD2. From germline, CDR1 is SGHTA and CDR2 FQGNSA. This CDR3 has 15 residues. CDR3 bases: TGTGCCGGCAGCCCACTAGCGGGGGGATACAATGAGCAGTTCTTC. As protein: CAGSPLAGGYNEQFF.

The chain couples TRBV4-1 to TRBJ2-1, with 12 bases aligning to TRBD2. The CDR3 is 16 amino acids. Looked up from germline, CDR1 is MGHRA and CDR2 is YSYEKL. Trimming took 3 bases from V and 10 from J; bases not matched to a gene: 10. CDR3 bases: TGCGCCAGCAGCCAGTCCGGGACTAGCGGGTGGCGGGAGCAGTTCTTC. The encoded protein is CASSQSGTSGWREQFF.

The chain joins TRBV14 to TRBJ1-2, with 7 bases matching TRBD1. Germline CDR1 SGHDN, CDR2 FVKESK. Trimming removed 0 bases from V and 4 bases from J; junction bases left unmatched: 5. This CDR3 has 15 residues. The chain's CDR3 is CASSQDPGGVYGYTF. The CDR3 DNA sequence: TGTGCCAGCAGCCAAGATCCAGGGGGGGTCTATGGCTACACCTTC.

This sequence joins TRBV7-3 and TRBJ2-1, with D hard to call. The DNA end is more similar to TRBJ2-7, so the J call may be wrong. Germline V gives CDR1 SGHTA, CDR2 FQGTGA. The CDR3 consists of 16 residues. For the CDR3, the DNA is TGTGCCAGCAGCTTAAGTTACGGTACACCGTTCAATGAGCAGTACTTC. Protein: CASSLSYGTPFNEQYF.

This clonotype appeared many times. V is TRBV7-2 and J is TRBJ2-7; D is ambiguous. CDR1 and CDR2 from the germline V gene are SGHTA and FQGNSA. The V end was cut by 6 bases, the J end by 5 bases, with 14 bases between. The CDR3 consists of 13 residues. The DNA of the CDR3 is TGTGCCAGCAGTTATCCCGGGCGGAACGAGCAGTACTTC. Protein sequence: CASSYPGRNEQYF.

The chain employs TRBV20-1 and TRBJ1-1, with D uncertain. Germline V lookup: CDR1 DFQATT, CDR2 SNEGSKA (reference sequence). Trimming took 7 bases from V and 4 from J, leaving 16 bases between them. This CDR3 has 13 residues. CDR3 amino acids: CSGRDPTSTEAFF. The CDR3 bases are TGCAGTGGCCGAGATCCAACATCCACTGAAGCTTTCTTT.